The 14 T cell receptor beta chains below were found in one sample sequenced in a study of molecular identifiers for immune sequencing clone quantification. A single record per CDR3 protein comes from TCRdb applying MiXCR to the PCR reads. Among approximately 630,000 distinct CDR3 sequences listed, 25% were seen once. Sequencing was performed on naive CD8+ T cells from blood, with Jurkat cell RNA spiked in. The subset was: FACS-sorted CD8+CD4-CCR7+CD45RA+ naive T cells. These receptors originate from a human donor in good health. Some libraries in this study had Jurkat cell RNA spiked in.

The rearrangement links TRBV7-2 to TRBJ1-5; no reliable D call. This CDR3 has 13 residues. V gave up 5 bases and J gave up 1 base, with 6 bases separating them. Germline V gene sequence: CDR1 SGHTA, CDR2 FQGNSA. Written as DNA, the CDR3 is TGTGCCAGCAGCGACCCCAGCAATCAGCCCCAGCATTTT. Residues: CASSDPSNQPQHF. The full variable domain, rest sourced from reference TRBV7-2 and TRBJ1-5, is GAGVSQSPSNKVTEKGKDVELRCDPISGHTALYWYRQSLGQGLEFLIYFQGNSAPDKSGLPSDRFSAERTGGSVSTLTIQRTQQEDSAVYLCASSDPSNQPQHFGDGTRLSIL.

This clonotype was observed at least ten times. V is TRBV12-3 or TRBV12-4 and J is TRBJ2-6; D is unresolved. This CDR3 region has 15 residues. The V and J ends lost 7 bases and 0 bases respectively, with 10 bases between them. In nucleotides, the CDR3 is TGTGCCAGCACTCAGGTGCTCTCTGGGGCCAACGTCCTGACTTTC. As protein: CASTQVLSGANVLTF.

The rearrangement joins TRBV20-1 to TRBJ2-1; D possibly matches TRBD1 or TRBD2 (5 bases each). The CDR3 contains 16 residues. Germline CDR1 and CDR2: DFQATT and SNEGSKA (reference sequence). Trimming took off 3 bases at V and 0 bases at J, with 15 bases between the two ends. CDR3 in DNA: TGCAGTGCTAGTATTCACGGGACCCTCTCCTACAATGAGCAGTTCTTC. Its translation: CSASIHGTLSYNEQFF.

Comment on this clonotype: This could be a read error, since a much larger clone is one nucleotide away. The rearrangement uses TRBV7-9 and TRBJ2-7, with D maybe TRBD1 (5 bases). This CDR3 spans 14 amino acids. Germline V gene data show CDR1 as SEHNR and CDR2 as FQNEAQ (reference sequence). The V end lost 0 bases, the J end lost 7 bases, and 13 bases lay between the germline ends. CDR3: CASSLACRAWEQYF. The CDR3 bases are TGTGCCAGCAGCTTAGCGTGCAGGGCCTGGGAGCAGTACTTC. Complete variable domain (other parts from reference TRBV7-9 and TRBJ2-7): DTGVSQNPRHKITKRGQNVTFRCDPISEHNRLYWYRQTLGQGPEFLTYFQNEAQLEKSRLLSDRFSAERPKGSFSTLEIQRTEQGDSAMYLCASSLACRAWEQYFGPGTRLTVT.

This chain joins TRBV6-1 and TRBJ1-4; a possible D gene is TRBD1 (6 bases). The CDR3 sequence is 16 residues long. Germline V lookup: CDR1 MNHNS, CDR2 SASEGT. Trimming shortened V by 5 bases and J by 13 bases, and 26 bases separated the two germline ends. For the CDR3, the DNA is TGTGCCAGCAGTCACAGGGATCTAATGTATCTTTCGGGACTGTTTTTT. Protein product: CASSHRDLMYLSGLFF.

This sequence joins TRBV7-9 and TRBJ2-1; 8 bases agree with TRBD2. Germline V gene lookup returns CDR1 SEHNR and CDR2 FQNEAQ (reference sequence). The CDR3 sequence is 15 residues long. V dropped 8 bases and J dropped 4; count of bases not matched to a gene: 10. As DNA, the CDR3 is TGTGCCAGCCAAACGGGGGGGGAGTGGTACAATGAGCAGTTCTTC. This codes for CASQTGGEWYNEQFF. Full variable domain (rest looked up from reference TRBV7-9 and TRBJ2-1): DTGVSQNPRHKITKRGQNVTFRCDPISEHNRLYWYRQTLGQGPEFLTYFQNEAQLEKSRLLSDRFSAERPKGSFSTLEIQRTEQGDSAMYLCASQTGGEWYNEQFFGPGTRLTVL.

The CDR3 DNA follows: TGTGCCAGCAGCCAATCGCAGGGTAGAGCCGGGGAGCTGTTTTTT. Its protein is CASSQSQGRAGELFF. The V gene is TRBV11-2, the J gene TRBJ2-2; a weak D match, TRBD1 (5 bases). This CDR3 comprises 15 residues. Trimming left V 5 bases short and J 6 bases short, with 16 bases between. Germline CDR1 and CDR2: SGHAT and FQNNGV.

This clonotype was picked up many times. V usage is TRBV29-1 and J usage is TRBJ2-7; TRBD2 matches at 12 bases. The V and J ends lost 3 bases and 3 bases, in that order; junction bases with no gene match: 3. This CDR3 is 14 amino acids long. Germline CDR1 is SQVTM and CDR2 is ANQGSEA. As DNA, the CDR3 is TGCAGCGTTGAGCTAGCGGGGGGGCTCTACGAGCAGTACTTC. Residues: CSVELAGGLYEQYF.

This clonotype was detected only a few times. The rearrangement joins TRBV4-1 to TRBJ2-1; 8 bases are shared with TRBD2. Trimming removed 4 bases from V and 5 bases from J; junction bases left unmatched: 10. The CDR3 sequence is 16 residues long. Germline assignment: CDR1 MGHRA and CDR2 YSYEKL. CDR3 coding DNA: TGCGCCAGCAGCCGCGCCCCTAGCGGGCTAAACAATGAGCAGTTCTTC. This translates into CASSRAPSGLNNEQFF.

For this clonotype: Mismatch with germline at one junction end may stem from a read error. The gene calls are TRBV2 and TRBJ1-4; tentatively, D is TRBD1 (6 bases). The CDR3 runs 14 residues. Germline lookup yields CDR1 SNHLY and CDR2 FYNNEI. CDR3 coding DNA: TGTTCCAGCAGCGTTGGCAGGGGTGATGAAAAACTGTTTTTT. Its protein product is CSSSVGRGDEKLFF.

The chain uses TRBV12-3 or TRBV12-4 and TRBJ2-3; 8 bases line up with TRBD1. The CDR3 sequence is 15 residues long. Unmatched junction bases numbered 8, after V lost 3 bases and J lost 6 bases. CDR3 sequence: CASSFPTGGSDTQYF. The CDR3 nucleotides are TGTGCCAGCAGTTTTCCCACAGGGGGGTCGGATACGCAGTATTTT.

A word on this clonotype: Compared with germline, one end of the junction differs, possibly owing to a read error. The rearrangement uses TRBV5-3 and TRBJ1-5; D is unresolved. TRBV5-3 is assigned to the ORF class and has an uncertain function. CDR3 length: 11 residues. CDR3 in DNA: TGTACCAGCAGCTTGGATCAGCCCCAGCATTTT. The encoded protein is CTSSLDQPQHF.

V usage is TRBV19 and J usage is TRBJ1-5; D unresolved. V was clipped by 2 bases and J by 7 bases, with 15 bases between them. The germline V gene encodes CDR1 LNHDA and CDR2 SQIVND (reference sequence). CDR3 size: 15 residues. CDR3: CASSISTLSWQPQHF. CDR3 DNA: TGTGCCAGTAGTATATCAACGTTGAGTTGGCAGCCCCAGCATTTT.

To note about this clonotype: This may be a read error: a much more frequent sequence differs by one nucleotide. The chain joins TRBV12-3 or TRBV12-4 to TRBJ1-2, with D perhaps matching TRBD1 (5 bases). The V gene lost 3 bases and the J gene lost 4 bases, with 21 bases spanning the gap. The CDR3 has 17 residues. This chain's CDR3 is CASSFPTIPRGPYGYTF. CDR3 nucleotide sequence: TGTGCCAGCAGTTTTCCCACCATTCCACGGGGCCCCTATGGCTACACCTTC.